The TCR beta chain under discussion was sequenced for a study of shared clonotypes between healthy human individuals. Study as a whole: CD4 naive cells filled three plates per donor, CD4 memory three, CD8 naive two and CD8 memory one. Study conclusions and caveats: Non-shared clonotypes were found to have lower generation probabilities than the clonotypes that were shared by all four of the sorted-subset donors.

In the case of this clone: Its antigen is still unknown. Its ends do not fully match the called genes, so a read error is possible.

Per the germline V gene, CDR1 is MDHEN and CDR2 is SYDVKM. There are 14 residues in the CDR3. Profiling relied on immunoSEQ multiplex PCR, and the TCRdb table lists in-frame clones only, not all of them. The sample has 2 million to 2.5 million clones, 93% seen once. The TCR comes from a man between 18 and 35 years old in good health. Some clones in this sample may be carry-over from other donors' samples. Sequencing was carried out using naive CD4+ T cells from PBMCs. This sample's subset: CD45RA+ positively selected. This chain uses TRBV28 with TRBJ1-1; D unclear. CDR3: CASTYPSLATGAFF. CDR3 bases: TGTGCCAGCACATACCCATCATTGGCGACTGGAGCTTTCTTT. The full variable domain, its missing parts supplied by reference TRBV28 and TRBJ1-1, is DVKVTQSSRYLVKRTGEKVFLECVQDMDHENMFWYRQDPGLGLRLIYFSYDVKMKEKGDIPEGYSVSREKKERFSLILESASTNQTSMYLCASTYPSLATGAFFGQGTRLTVV.